Listed below are T cell receptor beta chains from one sample, sequenced in a study of T cells in Graves' hyperthyroidism and ophthalmopathy. MiXCR, applied by TCRdb to the multiplex PCR reads, yields one record per CDR3 protein. The repertoire holds 350,000 to 400,000 distinct CDR3 sequences, with approximately 19% as singletons. Sequencing used blood. The receptor set was obtained from a woman aged 18-29 years with Graves' hyperthyroidism. CDR3s include the opening cysteine and the closing phenylalanine or tryptophan. Some rows mark clone size as missing; the rest say once, few, many or name a class of expanded clone.

CDR3 protein,clone size,J gene,V gene
CASSPGVGNQPQHF,many,TRBJ1-5,TRBV9
CASSLESGGTTGIQYF,many,TRBJ2-4,TRBV7-3
CAISESGTSGETQYF,few,TRBJ2-5,TRBV10-3
CASSRGAGATSNQPQHF,many,TRBJ1-5,TRBV12-3/TRBV12-4
CASSLSTGQLIYEQYF,few,TRBJ2-7,TRBV4-1
CSAPDYRGNTEAFF,many,TRBJ1-1,TRBV20-1
CAVRGYGYTF,many,TRBJ1-2,TRBV12-3/TRBV12-4
CSVAEGGYEQYF,many,TRBJ2-7,TRBV29-1
CAWSVSGIGSTEAFF,many,TRBJ1-1,TRBV30
CASSSSYGTEAFF,many,TRBJ1-1,TRBV18
CASRAPGHATQYF,many,TRBJ2-5,TRBV12-3/TRBV12-4
CSAPDRGKGQYF,NA,TRBJ2-5,TRBV20-1
CASSSWDRGPDYGYTF,NA,TRBJ1-2,TRBV28
CASSLDASSSGNTIYF,NA,TRBJ1-3,TRBV5-1
CATSVWGVQETQYF,few,TRBJ2-5,TRBV13
CASSDGQGSSYEQYF,many,TRBJ2-7,TRBV2
CASSPGTTEAEPQHF,many,TRBJ1-5,TRBV3-1
CSVGHSGNTIYF,many,TRBJ1-3,TRBV29-1
CASKQAWATEAFF,once,TRBJ1-1,TRBV6-4
CASRSGLAGIETQYF,many,TRBJ2-5,TRBV12-3/TRBV12-4
CATSRDRPSAGELFF,many,TRBJ2-2,TRBV15
CAWRRGTAEAFF,many,TRBJ1-1,TRBV30
CASSHGRGEQYF,NA,TRBJ2-7,TRBV3-1
CSARVQGGNTGELFF,NA,TRBJ2-2,TRBV20-1
CASRNLAGGRQETQYF,few,TRBJ2-5,TRBV11-2
CASLRAGGSTEAFF,NA,TRBJ1-1,TRBV12-3/TRBV12-4
CASSDSPGFGYTF,many,TRBJ1-2,TRBV6-4
CASKLSGGAGIQYF,NA,TRBJ2-4,TRBV27
CASSYSGMVGPQHF,many,TRBJ1-5,TRBV6-5
CASMGQANTGELFF,NA,TRBJ2-2,TRBV6-1
CASSWGQVSYEQYF,many,TRBJ2-7,TRBV6-5
CASATGRTYEQYF,many,TRBJ2-7,TRBV7-2
CAYLPSNYGYTF,many,TRBJ1-2,TRBV30
CASEGRDRAPGELFF,many,TRBJ2-2,TRBV6-2/TRBV6-3
CASSLTGPYGYTF,many,TRBJ1-2,TRBV12-3/TRBV12-4
CASSSGTVAYEQYF,many,TRBJ2-7,TRBV5-1
CASSPPGPGYTF,few,TRBJ1-2,TRBV18
CASSFRDRPNYGYTF,NA,TRBJ1-2,TRBV12-3/TRBV12-4
CASSQVISGRKTEAFF,many,TRBJ1-1,TRBV4-1